What follows are 21 T cell receptor beta chains derived from one specimen sequenced in a study of a mutant IDH1 vaccine in newly diagnosed glioma. Time point reported: week 5, during vaccination. Vaccination comprised doses that each held 300 ug of mutant IDH1 20-mer peptide, plus topical imiquimod. For these receptors, no antigen is known. TCRdb's table, derived via immunoSEQ multiplex PCR, lists solely in-frame clones and lacks some. Among over 50,000 clones listed, about 86% were seen once. Sequencing was performed on PBMCs, taken from a glioma patient whose treatment included an IDH1 peptide vaccine. The origin of the receptors is a man aged 25 to 45 with glioma.

This clone was observed a few times. The rearrangement uses TRBV9 and TRBJ2-2; no firm D call. CDR1 is SGDLS, CDR2 YYNGEE, per germline. CDR3 size: 17 residues. The V end was cut by 2 bases, the J end by 0 bases, with 14 bases between. In nucleotides, the CDR3 is TGTGCCAGCAGCGTTCCGACTTTCGAGACGAACACCGGGGAGCTGTTTTTT. Its protein product is CASSVPTFETNTGELFF.

This clone was counted a few times. The chain has TRBV19 and TRBJ1-1; no firm D call. Germline V gives CDR1 LNHDA, CDR2 SQIVND (reference sequence). CDR3 length: 11 residues. Trimming removed 5 bases at V and 8 bases at J, with 9 bases between. The CDR3 DNA is TGTGCCAGTAGTTGGCGGGAGGAAGCTTTCTTT. This gives the protein CASSWREEAFF.

A remark on this clone: This sample also contains other DNA sequences that code for the same CDR3. The chain recombines TRBV20-1 with TRBJ2-3; D gene ambiguous. Per the germline V gene, CDR1 is DFQATT and CDR2 is SNEGSKA (reference sequence). CDR3 length: 11 amino acids. The V end lost 3 bases, the J end lost 3 bases, and 4 bases lay between the germline ends. The CDR3 coding sequence is TGCAGTGCTAGGAAAACAGATACGCAGTATTTT. Protein product: CSARKTDTQYF.

The V call is TRBV2, the J call TRBJ2-3; D ambiguous. The CDR3 runs to 13 residues. The V gene's germline CDR1 is SNHLY and CDR2 FYNNEI. The germline V and J ends were trimmed by 8 bases and 0 bases, with 9 bases remaining between them. The CDR3 sequence: CASLRESTDTQYF. The CDR3 DNA is TGTGCCAGCCTTAGAGAAAGCACAGATACGCAGTATTTT.

The rearrangement joins TRBV9 to TRBJ1-1; possible D gene TRBD1, 5 bases. Trimming removed 3 bases from V and 0 bases from J, with 12 bases in between. Germline CDR1 and CDR2: SGDLS and YYNGEE. This CDR3 has 15 residues. The CDR3 spells CASSAQGRMNTEAFF. In DNA form, the CDR3 reads TGTGCCAGCAGCGCCCAGGGTAGGATGAACACTGAAGCTTTCTTT.

V and J are TRBV5-4 and TRBJ1-2; TRBD1 aligns across 7 bases. The CDR3 is 17 amino acids. V was clipped by 3 bases and J by 8 bases; unmatched bases: 19. CDR1 is SGHNT and CDR2 is YYREEE in the germline V gene (reference sequence). The CDR3 DNA reads as TGTGCCAGCAGCTCCCTATTCGTGAGACAGGGCAGGGAAGGCTACACCTTC. Its translation is CASSSLFVRQGREGYTF.

The rearrangement links TRBV27 to TRBJ2-7; TRBD1 matches 7 bases. CDR3 size: 11 residues. With 8 bases clipped from V and 6 bases from J, the junction kept 4 bases outside the gene matches. Germline lookup yields CDR1 MNHEY and CDR2 SMNVEV (reference sequence). CDR3 region: CASYDRAEQYF. CDR3 sequence (DNA): TGTGCCAGCTACGACAGGGCCGAGCAGTACTTC.

This clone showed up just once. The chain joins TRBV19 to TRBJ1-6; D is perhaps TRBD1 (6 bases). Germline CDR1 reads LNHDA; CDR2 reads SQIVND (reference sequence). This CDR3 is 13 amino acids long. The V and J ends lost 5 bases and 12 bases respectively, with 14 bases between them. The CDR3 coding sequence is TGTGCCAGTAGTCCAAGACAGGAAAGACCCCTCCACTTT. Encoded protein: CASSPRQERPLHF.

Here the CDR3 reads CASSPYRGGTEAFF. In DNA, the CDR3 is TGTGCCAGCAGCCCGTACCGAGGGGGGACTGAAGCTTTCTTT. V is TRBV14 and J is TRBJ1-1, with D maybe TRBD1 (6 bases). V lost 4 bases and J lost 5, with 14 bases in between. CDR1 is SGHDN and CDR2 is FVKESK in the germline V gene. This CDR3 is 14 amino acids long.

The J gene is TRBJ1-2, the V gene TRBV18; D gene unclear. The ends were cut back, 2 bases at V and 6 bases at J, with 10 bases in the middle. The CDR3 extends over 13 amino acids. Germline V gives CDR1 KGHSH, CDR2 LQKENI. Here the CDR3 reads CASSPSGENGYTF. The CDR3 region has the DNA TGTGCCAGCTCACCATCCGGAGAGAATGGCTACACCTTC. Filled out from reference TRBV18 and TRBJ1-2, the complete variable domain reads NAGVMQNPRHLVRRRGQEARLRCSPMKGHSHVYWYRQLPEEGLKFMVYLQKENIIDESGMPKERFSAEFPKEGPSILRIQQVVRGDSAAYFCASSPSGENGYTFGSGTRLTVV.

As DNA, the CDR3 is TGTGCCAGCAGTTTAGGAGCAGGATGGGGGACTGAAGCTTTCTTT. Amino acids: CASSLGAGWGTEAFF. The gene calls are TRBV27 and TRBJ1-1; D possibly corresponds to TRBD1 (5 bases). Germline V gene sequence: CDR1 MNHEY, CDR2 SMNVEV (reference sequence). The CDR3 consists of 15 residues. Trimming shortened V by 2 bases and J by 5 bases, and 15 bases separated the two germline ends.

The chain joins TRBV5-1 to TRBJ2-3; D is unresolved. CDR3 size: 12 residues. Looked up from germline, CDR1 is SGHRS and CDR2 is YFSETQ. V was clipped by 2 bases and J by 4 bases, with 5 bases between them. CDR3: CASSLGSDTQYF. The CDR3, as DNA: TGCGCCAGCAGCTTAGGTTCAGATACGCAGTATTTT.

V usage is TRBV5-8 and J usage is TRBJ2-1, with D perhaps TRBD1 (5 bases). CDR3 length: 18 residues. Looked up from germline, CDR1 is SGHTS and CDR2 is YDEGEE. V lost 0 bases and J 7 bases, leaving 23 bases between the germline ends. The CDR3 loop is CASSLGTTSNPGDNEQFF. DNA of the CDR3: TGTGCCAGCAGCTTGGGGACAACGTCCAACCCCGGCGATAATGAGCAGTTCTTC.

This chain connects TRBV5-6 to TRBJ1-4; D gene unclear. V gave up 4 bases and J gave up 0 bases, with 13 bases separating them. CDR3 length: 16 amino acids. Germline lookup yields CDR1 SGHDT and CDR2 YYEEEE. In DNA form, the CDR3 reads TGTGCCAGCAGCCTACGGCCATATGCAACTAATGAAAAACTGTTTTTT. This encodes CASSLRPYATNEKLFF.

This sequence joins TRBV6-5 and TRBJ2-4, with 10 bases identical to TRBD1. With V trimmed by 4 bases and J by 5 bases, 5 bases remained unmatched. In germline, CDR1 is MNHEY, CDR2 SVGAGI. The CDR3 length is 15 residues. The CDR3 DNA sequence: TGTGCCAGCAGTTCGGCCGGGACAGGGGAAAACATTCAGTACTTC. Translating it yields CASSSAGTGENIQYF.

The rearrangement joins TRBV5-1 to TRBJ2-3; D possibly corresponds to TRBD2 (6 bases). The CDR3 spans 18 residues. V shed 4 bases and J shed 1 base, with 22 bases lying between them. Looked up from germline, CDR1 is SGHRS and CDR2 is YFSETQ. CDR3 in amino acids: CASSTNRQYRRGTDTQYF. CDR3 DNA: TGCGCCAGCAGCACTAATAGACAGTACAGGAGGGGCACAGATACGCAGTATTTT.

The chain recombines TRBV6-1 with TRBJ2-7; 7 nucleotides line up with TRBD1. From germline, CDR1 is MNHNS and CDR2 SASEGT. V was clipped by 4 bases and J by 3 bases; unmatched bases: 9. The CDR3 contains 15 residues. The CDR3 loop is CASSVVSGGVYEQYF. The DNA for the CDR3 is TGTGCCAGCAGTGTTGTTTCAGGGGGAGTCTACGAGCAGTACTTC.

The chain employs TRBV4-1 and TRBJ1-5, with 8 bases aligning to TRBD1. The CDR3 covers 13 residues. The germline CDR1 and CDR2 sequences are MGHRA and YSYEKL. V shed 3 bases, J shed 9 bases, and the junction held 4 bases outside the gene matches. DNA for the CDR3: TGCGCCAGCAGCCACGGACAGGGACTGCCCCAGCATTTT. It codes for CASSHGQGLPQHF.

V gene TRBV2 combines with J gene TRBJ1-1, with 7 bases matching TRBD1. The V gene end was trimmed by 2 bases and the J gene end by 7 bases; junction bases not matched to a gene: 4. From germline, CDR1 is SNHLY and CDR2 FYNNEI. The CDR3 totals 13 residues. In nucleotides, the CDR3 is TGTGCCAGCAGTGAAACGGACAGGATTGAAGCTTTCTTT. As protein: CASSETDRIEAFF.

The rearrangement links TRBV10-2 to TRBJ1-3, with 9 bases lining up with TRBD1. Trimming removed 5 bases from V and 0 bases from J; junction bases left unmatched: 8. Germline CDR1 WSHSY, CDR2 SAAADI. The CDR3 has 17 amino acids. DNA of the CDR3: TGCGCCAGCAGTAGGACAGGGGTTGCCAGCTCTGGAAACACCATATATTTT. This encodes CASSRTGVASSGNTIYF.

V is TRBV11-2 and J is TRBJ1-2, with no clear D. Germline CDR1 is SGHAT and CDR2 is FQNNGV. This CDR3 spans 13 amino acids. The ends were cut back, 1 base at V and 10 bases at J, with 13 bases in the middle. The CDR3 reads CASSLVGPNDYTF. CDR3 nucleotides: TGTGCCAGCAGCTTAGTAGGTCCAAACGACTACACCTTC. Drawing the rest from reference TRBV11-2 and TRBJ1-2, the complete variable domain is EAGVAQSPRYKIIEKRQSVAFWCNPISGHATLYWYQQILGQGPKLLIQFQNNGVVDDSQLPKDRFSAERLKGVDSTLKIQPAKLEDSAVYLCASSLVGPNDYTFGSGTRLTVV.